This passage covers 24 T cell receptor beta chains from one sample sequenced in a study of cytomegalovirus exposure and HLA in healthy donors. The PCR ran on 60 Vbeta and 13 Jbeta primers. This table comes from immunoSEQ multiplex PCR, and its TCRdb copy is limited to in-frame clones, with some not included. Found here are some 180,000 clones, around 76% of them singletons; the top ten hold about 2.5%. The sample taken for sequencing was PBMCs. The receptor source for this set is a woman aged 25 to 39 in good health and CMV-seropositive.

This chain links TRBV10-3 with TRBJ2-1, with TRBD2 matching over 12 bases. V shed 10 bases, J shed 5 bases, and the junction held 9 bases outside the gene matches. Germline V gene lookup returns CDR1 ENHRY and CDR2 SYGVKD. The CDR3 runs to 15 residues. This chain's CDR3 is CATHRTSGGNNEQFF. The CDR3 DNA reads TGTGCCACGCATCGTACTAGCGGGGGGAACAATGAGCAGTTCTTC.

This clone came up a few times. This chain links TRBV7-2 with TRBJ2-7, with a tentative D call TRBD2 (7 bases). The CDR3 is made up of 12 amino acids. The V and J ends lost 3 bases and 8 bases respectively, with 11 bases between them. Per germline, CDR1 SGHTA and CDR2 FQGNSA. In DNA form, the CDR3 reads TGTGCCAGCAGCTTTCCGGGGGGCAAGCAGTACTTC. Translation gives CASSFPGGKQYF.

The V gene is TRBV6-4, the J gene TRBJ1-5; no clear D gene. Germline V gene data show CDR1 as MRHNA and CDR2 as SNTAGT. This CDR3 spans 12 amino acids. V lost 2 bases, J lost 9 bases, and 8 bases lay in between. CDR3 residues: CASSDHAGPQHF. Here the CDR3 DNA reads TGTGCCAGCAGTGACCACGCGGGGCCCCAGCATTTT.

This chain joins TRBV2 and TRBJ1-4; a possible D gene is TRBD1 (5 bases). Germline V gene lookup returns CDR1 SNHLY and CDR2 FYNNEI. The CDR3 is made up of 13 amino acids. The V end lost 8 bases, the J end lost 6 bases, and 13 bases lay between the germline ends. CDR3 region: CASSGLRDEKLFF. The DNA of the CDR3 is TGTGCCAGCTCAGGGCTTAGGGATGAAAAACTGTTTTTT.

This chain uses TRBV9 with TRBJ2-2; D not resolved. The CDR3 is 17 residues long. Trimming shortened V by 0 bases and J by 5 bases, and 17 bases separated the two germline ends. In germline, CDR1 is SGDLS, CDR2 YYNGEE. CDR3 DNA sequence: TGTGCCAGCAGCGTAGAAGTCAACGTCCGAGGAACCGGGGAGCTGTTTTTT. This codes for CASSVEVNVRGTGELFF.

This clone was counted a few times. The V and J genes are TRBV9 and TRBJ2-2, with D possibly matching TRBD1 (6 bases). The ends were cut back, 0 bases at V and 4 bases at J, with 16 bases in the middle. The length of the CDR3 is 17 residues. The germline CDR1 and CDR2 sequences are SGDLS and YYNGEE. The CDR3 DNA is TGTGCCAGCAGCGTAGACCGCAACAGGGTGGTCACCGGGGAGCTGTTTTTT. Its translation is CASSVDRNRVVTGELFF.

This clone showed up just a few times. The DNA for the CDR3 is TGTGCCAGCAGCTTAGATAGAGTCTACGAGCAGTACTTC. This encodes CASSLDRVYEQYF. The rearrangement joins TRBV11-2 to TRBJ2-7; D is uncertain. The CDR3 is made up of 13 amino acids. Looked up from germline, CDR1 is SGHAT and CDR2 is FQNNGV. Trimming cost V 0 bases and J 3 bases, with 6 bases left between them.

The chain is built from TRBV4-3 and TRBJ2-3; 10 bases align to TRBD2. CDR3 size: 16 residues. J gave up 8 bases and V 4 bases, and 12 bases lay outside the gene matches. Germline CDR1 LGHNA, CDR2 YSLEER. The CDR3 sequence is CASSRGASGGLLTQYF. CDR3 coding DNA: TGCGCCAGCAGCCGAGGAGCTAGCGGGGGCCTCCTTACGCAGTATTTT.

The rearrangement joins TRBV7-9 to TRBJ2-5, with TRBD2 matching 12 bases. The CDR3 runs 15 residues. Germline CDR1 SEHNR, CDR2 FQNEAQ (reference sequence). V was clipped by 5 bases and J by 3 bases; unmatched bases: 4. For the CDR3, the DNA is TGTGCCAGCAGCCCTAGACTAGCGGGGGAAGAGACCCAGTACTTC. Its translation is CASSPRLAGEETQYF.

The rearrangement uses TRBV29-1 and TRBJ1-4, with D perhaps matching TRBD1 (6 bases). CDR1 is SQVTM and CDR2 is ANQGSEA in the germline V gene. CDR3 length: 13 residues. V lost 6 bases to trimming and J lost 0 bases, with 8 bases between them. The CDR3 loop is CSVRTATNEKLFF. The DNA for the CDR3 is TGCAGCGTCAGGACAGCAACTAATGAAAAACTGTTTTTT. Based on the CDR3 plus reference TRBV29-1 and TRBJ1-4, the full variable domain is SAVISQKPSRDICQRGTSLTIQCQVDSQVTMMFWYRQQPGQSLTLIATANQGSEATYESGFVIDKFPISRPNLTFSTLTVSNMSPEDSSIYLCSVRTATNEKLFFGSGTQLSVL.

The chain links TRBV7-3 to TRBJ2-3, with TRBD2 as a possible D gene (6 bases). The CDR3 extends over 15 amino acids. Trimming took 4 bases from V and 7 from J, leaving 18 bases between them. Germline V CDR1 and CDR2: SGHTA, FQGTGA. CDR3 region: CASSSVGGAGNTQYF. The CDR3 DNA follows: TGTGCCAGCAGCTCAGTCGGCGGGGCGGGAAATACGCAGTATTTT.

In this sample, this clone turned up once. A read error may produce the germline difference seen at one junction end. J is TRBJ2-6 and V is TRBV5-8; possible D gene TRBD1, 5 bases. CDR1 SGHTS and CDR2 YDEGEE come from the germline V gene. The CDR3 runs 16 residues. The CDR3 reads CASSLGYRSGANGLTF. DNA of the CDR3: TGTGCCAGCAGCTTGGGGTACAGGTCTGGGGCCAACGGCCTGACTTTC. The full variable domain, its missing parts supplied by reference TRBV5-8 and TRBJ2-6, is EAGVTQSPTHLIKTRGQQATLRCSPISGHTSVYWYQQALGLGLQFLLWYDEGEERNRGNFPPRFSGRQFPNYSSELNVNALELEDSALYLCASSLGYRSGANGLTFGAGSRLTVL.

Concerning this clone itself: A junction boundary mismatches the germline segment, possibly from a read error. J is TRBJ1-2 and V is TRBV5-1, with D tentatively TRBD1 (5 bases). Germline loops: CDR1 SGHRS, CDR2 YFSETQ. CDR3 size: 14 residues. The CDR3 loop is CASSLAVGDYVYTF. In DNA form, the CDR3 reads TGCGCCAGCAGCTTGGCCGTGGGGGACTATGTCTACACCTTC.

The chain uses TRBV27 and TRBJ1-4, with D perhaps matching TRBD1 (6 bases). Trimming took off 0 bases at V and 8 bases at J, with 16 bases between the two ends. This CDR3 has 16 residues. Per the germline V gene, CDR1 is MNHEY and CDR2 is SMNVEV (reference sequence). CDR3 coding DNA: TGTGCCAGCAGTTTATCGGCCAGGGGCGTGGGAGAAAAACTGTTTTTT. Encoded protein: CASSLSARGVGEKLFF.

This clone was counted a few times. The chain carries TRBV6-6 and TRBJ1-6; no clear D gene. The CDR3 is 15 residues long. The V gene lost 4 bases and the J gene lost 0 bases, with 7 bases spanning the gap. Germline CDR1 reads MNHNY; CDR2 reads SVGAGI (reference sequence). The CDR3 region has the DNA TGTGCCAGCAGTTCACGGAGCTCCTATAATTCACCCCTCCACTTT. Translation: CASSSRSSYNSPLHF.

V usage is TRBV4-1 and J usage is TRBJ2-2; maybe TRBD1 (6 bases). This CDR3 has 14 amino acids. CDR1 is MGHRA, CDR2 YSYEKL, per germline. Trimming took off 4 bases at V and 4 bases at J, with 10 bases between the two ends. CDR3: CASSRLQGTGELFF. As DNA, the CDR3 is TGCGCCAGCAGCCGGCTACAGGGCACCGGGGAGCTGTTTTTT.

The V gene is TRBV4-3, the J gene TRBJ2-7; TRBD1 agrees at 7 bases. CDR1 and CDR2 from the germline V gene are LGHNA and YSLEER. Trimming cost V 3 bases and J 4 bases; bases outside gene matches: 3. This CDR3 is built from 13 residues. The CDR3: CASSQRQGYEQYF. DNA for the CDR3: TGCGCCAGCAGCCAGCGACAGGGTTACGAGCAGTACTTC.

The V gene is TRBV6-4, the J gene TRBJ1-1; 11 bases align to TRBD1. Germline V CDR1 and CDR2: MRHNA, SNTAGT. The V and J ends lost 6 bases and 6 bases, in that order; junction bases with no gene match: 3. CDR3 length equals 13 residues. CDR3 in DNA: TGTGCCAGCAGGGGGACAGGGGGTTCTGAAGCTTTCTTT. It specifies CASRGTGGSEAFF.

The J gene is TRBJ2-5, the V gene TRBV9, with 7 bases identical to TRBD1. The end of the DNA fits TRBJ2-7 better, so the J call may be wrong. This CDR3 comprises 16 residues. In germline, CDR1 is SGDLS, CDR2 YYNGEE. Here the CDR3 reads CASSVRDSGLRYEQYF. CDR3 nucleotide sequence: TGTGCCAGCAGCGTCCGGGACAGCGGACTCCGATACGAGCAGTACTTC.

The rearrangement links TRBV6-5 to TRBJ2-6; no reliable D call. Trimming took off 4 bases at V and 4 bases at J, with 5 bases between the two ends. CDR3 length: 13 amino acids. Germline values: CDR1 MNHEY, CDR2 SVGAGI. CDR3 protein: CASSSVGANVLTF. In DNA, the CDR3 is TGTGCCAGCAGTTCCGTCGGGGCCAACGTCCTGACTTTC.

This chain links TRBV28 with TRBJ2-7; TRBD2 aligns across 8 bases. In germline, CDR1 is MDHEN, CDR2 SYDVKM. The CDR3 is 13 residues long. V was pared by 5 bases and J by 7 bases, with 7 bases of the junction left unmatched. CDR3 loop: CASSRLAGREQYF. The DNA for the CDR3 is TGTGCCAGCAGTCGGCTAGCGGGTAGGGAGCAGTACTTC.

This chain joins TRBV7-9 and TRBJ2-2; TRBD1 agrees at 8 bases. The junction had 5 bases not matched to a gene; V was cut back by 10 bases and J by 4 bases. Germline CDR1 and CDR2: SEHNR and FQNEAQ (reference sequence). CDR3 length: 13 amino acids. The CDR3 reads CATRQGPTGELFF. In DNA, the CDR3 is TGTGCCACCCGACAGGGGCCCACCGGGGAGCTGTTTTTT.

The chain joins TRBV7-2 to TRBJ2-7; TRBD1 agrees at 7 bases. Germline V lookup: CDR1 SGHTA, CDR2 FQGNSA. V shed 5 bases, J shed 2 bases, and the junction held 9 bases outside the gene matches. This CDR3 spans 15 amino acids. The CDR3 DNA follows: TGTGCCAGCAGCCTACGACAGGGTACCCCCTACGAGCAGTACTTC. Translated, it gives CASSLRQGTPYEQYF. Variable domain in full (rest from reference TRBV7-2 and TRBJ2-7): GAGVSQSPSNKVTEKGKDVELRCDPISGHTALYWYRQSLGQGLEFLIYFQGNSAPDKSGLPSDRFSAERTGGSVSTLTIQRTQQEDSAVYLCASSLRQGTPYEQYFGPGTRLTVT.

The genes are TRBV4-1 and TRBJ1-6, with TRBD1 identical over 8 bases. CDR3 length: 15 residues. Germline V CDR1 and CDR2: MGHRA, YSYEKL. J gave up 9 bases and V 3 bases, and 7 bases lay outside the gene matches. The CDR3 sequence: CASSQIGQGRSPLHF. The CDR3 DNA is TGCGCCAGCAGCCAGATAGGACAGGGTCGTTCACCCCTCCACTTT.